This TCR beta chain was profiled in a study of blood T cell repertoires in COVID-19. Using immunoSEQ multiplex PCR, the repertoire was profiled, and TCRdb retains in-frame clones only, with some absent. The table includes some 51,000 clones, 75% to 95% detected once. Per germline, CDR1 LNHDA and CDR2 SQIVND (reference sequence). The CDR3 runs to 16 residues. Trimming cost V 4 bases and J 0 bases, with 15 bases left between them. The receptor was derived from a man aged 50 to 59 with acute or convalescent COVID-19. The chain is built from TRBV19 and TRBJ1-2; D might be TRBD1 (6 bases). Specimen: peripheral blood. The CDR3 spells CASSTQRTAANYGYTF. CDR3 sequence (DNA): TGTGCCAGTAGTACCCAACGGACAGCCGCTAACTATGGCTACACCTTC.